A selection of T cell receptor beta chains follows, all from one sample in a study of T cell responses to AZD1222 COVID-19 vaccine. The table came from immunoSEQ multiplex PCR; TCRdb's copy has only in-frame clones and leaves some out. This sample carries 75,000 or so clones, more than 85% of them seen once, and the ten largest clones take about 30%. The sequencing used peripheral blood, collected 28 days after the second AZD1222 dose. These receptors came from an adult who received the AZD1222 COVID-19 vaccine. Both conserved end residues are part of each CDR3. Expanded clones get a size class; other rows say once, few or many, or leave the size out.

clone_size v_call cdr3_aa
NA TRBV30 CAWREGTSPYEQYF
NA TRBV6-6 CASSYKETEQFF
once TRBV5-1 CASSAMLLGGQGETQYF
NA TRBV19 CASSTPGQGRNTIYF
few TRBV7-9 CASSSAGGSGGYTF
NA TRBV29-1 CSVGTGGLDTQYF
NA TRBV28 CASSSPTTDTTNEKLFF
NA TRBV5-1 CASSRIPGEWETQYF
NA TRBV28 CASSNTGNHQPQHF
NA TRBV30 CAWSSQSNQPQHF
NA TRBV6-6 CASSYSDRGLYNEQFF
NA TRBV7-3 CASSLGTSGRGRDTQYF
NA TRBV7-2 CASSIGPGGDEQFF
NA TRBV19 CASSFVAGVPSADTQYF
NA TRBV24-1 CATSDPYQETQYF
NA TRBV4-1 CASRTNRGPSSYEQYF
NA TRBV6-5 CASSSLSNQPQHF
NA TRBV9 CASSRTGGNYNEQFF
NA TRBV18 CASSPFPSGSKGVEQFF
NA TRBV6-5 CASRRGNTGELFF
NA TRBV6-6 CASSQTGGAAFF
NA TRBV4-1 CASSQVGAGANVLTF
NA TRBV4-2 CASSPGTSGMVLDEQFF
NA TRBV10-2 CASHDSGNTIYF
NA TRBV5-1 CASSSTGDTQYF
NA TRBV2 CASSTTGEGNNEQFF
once TRBV7-9 CASRAWTAFYF
once TRBV6-2/TRBV6-3 CASSYPKPGGQETQYF
NA TRBV5-5 CASKYWSSGTLRDIQYF
NA TRBV28 CASSHSGTSGSSYNEQFF